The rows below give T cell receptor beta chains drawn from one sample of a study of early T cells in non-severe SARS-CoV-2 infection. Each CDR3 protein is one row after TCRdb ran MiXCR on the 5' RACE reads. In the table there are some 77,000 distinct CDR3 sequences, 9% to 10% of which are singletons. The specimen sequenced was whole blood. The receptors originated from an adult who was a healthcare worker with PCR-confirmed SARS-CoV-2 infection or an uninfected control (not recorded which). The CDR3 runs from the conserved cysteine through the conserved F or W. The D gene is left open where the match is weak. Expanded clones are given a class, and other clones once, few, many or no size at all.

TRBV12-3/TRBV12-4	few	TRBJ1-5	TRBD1	TGTGCCAGCAGCGGGGGACAGGGAGTGGGTACAGCCCAGCATTTT	CASSGGQGVGTAQHF
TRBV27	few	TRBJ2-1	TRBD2	TGTGCCAGCAGTTTTGTAGCGGGAGAAAATGAGCAGTTCTTC	CASSFVAGENEQFF
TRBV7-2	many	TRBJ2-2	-	TGTGCCAGCAGGGACCTAGCGCGCGGGGACACCGGGGAGCTGTTTTTT	CASRDLARGDTGELFF
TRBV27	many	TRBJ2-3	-	TGTGCCAGCAGTTTTCAAGGGACCTATACGCAGTATTTT	CASSFQGTYTQYF
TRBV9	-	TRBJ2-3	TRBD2	TGTGCCAGCAGCGTAGACCCAGCGGGAGCGCGTGATACGCAGTATTTT	CASSVDPAGARDTQYF
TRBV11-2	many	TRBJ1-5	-	TGTGCCAGCAGCTTGGCCCCACTTCAGCCCCAGCATTTT	CASSLAPLQPQHF
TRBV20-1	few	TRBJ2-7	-	TGCAGTGCTCGGGCAGGCTCCTACGAGCAGTACTTC	CSARAGSYEQYF
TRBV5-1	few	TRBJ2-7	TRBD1	TGCGCCAGCAGCTCACTACCCAGGGGGCACGGGGAGCAGTACTTC	CASSSLPRGHGEQYF
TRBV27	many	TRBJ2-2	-	TGTGCCAGCAGTTCATTTCCTCGGACAGTCATAACCGGGGAGCTGTTTTTT	CASSSFPRTVITGELFF
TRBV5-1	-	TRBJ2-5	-	TGCGCCAGCAGCTTGGAAGGGGCGGGGTACCAAGAGACCCAGTACTTC	CASSLEGAGYQETQYF
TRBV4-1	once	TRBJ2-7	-	TGCGCCAGCAGCCTGGCCGAAGGTCAATACGAGCAGTACTTC	CASSLAEGQYEQYF
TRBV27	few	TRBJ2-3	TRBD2	TGTGCCAGCAGTTTAAGCCGGACTAGCGACCTCACAGATACGCAGTATTTT	CASSLSRTSDLTDTQYF
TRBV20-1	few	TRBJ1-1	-	TGCAGTGCTAGGGTGCTGGCCACTGAAGCTTTCTTT	CSARVLATEAFF
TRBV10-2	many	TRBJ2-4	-	TGCGCCAGCACCCGAAGTCGGCTGAACCTAGCCAAAAACATTCAGTACTTC	CASTRSRLNLAKNIQYF
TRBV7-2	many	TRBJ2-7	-	TGTGCCAGCAGCCCGCAGGGACTTGGGTTCTACGAGCAGTACTTC	CASSPQGLGFYEQYF
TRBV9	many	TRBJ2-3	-	TGTGCCAGCAGCCCACAGCGGACCTACACAGATACGCAGTATTTT	CASSPQRTYTDTQYF
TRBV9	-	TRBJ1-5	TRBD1	TGTGCCAGCAGCGCGGGACAGGGTAGCAATCAGCCCCAGCATTTT	CASSAGQGSNQPQHF
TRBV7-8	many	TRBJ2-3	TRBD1	TGTGCCAGCAGCTTGCTGCGGGACAGGGGAAGGAGGGATACGCAGTATTTT	CASSLLRDRGRRDTQYF
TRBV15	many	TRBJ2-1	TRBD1	TGTGCCACCAGCAACGGACAGGGGATCCCCTACAATGAGCAGTTCTTC	CATSNGQGIPYNEQFF
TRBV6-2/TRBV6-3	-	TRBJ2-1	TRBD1	TGTGCCAGCAGACCGGACAGGGGTCCGTACAATGAGCAGTTCTTC	CASRPDRGPYNEQFF
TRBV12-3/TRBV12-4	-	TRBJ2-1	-	TGTGCCAGCAGTTTAGGGGACGCTCAGTTCTTC	CASSLGDAQFF
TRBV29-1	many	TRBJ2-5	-	TGCAGCGTGACTAGACAAGAGACCCAGTACTTC	CSVTRQETQYF
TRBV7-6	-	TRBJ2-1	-	TGTGCCAGCAGCCAGGGGGGGGCCGTCAATGAGCAGTTCTTC	CASSQGGAVNEQFF
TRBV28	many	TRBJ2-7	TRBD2	TGTGCCAGCAGTCCTGCTAGCGGGGACTACTACGAGCAGTACTTC	CASSPASGDYYEQYF
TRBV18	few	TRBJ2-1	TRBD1	TGTGCCAGCTCACCACCCCGTCGGACAGGCAATGAGCAGTTCTTC	CASSPPRRTGNEQFF
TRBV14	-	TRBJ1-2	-	TGTGCCAGCAGCCCCGACATCCTCTATGGCTACACCTTC	CASSPDILYGYTF
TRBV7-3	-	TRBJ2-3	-	TGTGCCAGCAGCTCGAGTATCACAGATACGCAGTATTTT	CASSSSITDTQYF
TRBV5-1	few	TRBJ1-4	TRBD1	TGCGCCAGCAGCTTCGGGACAGGGGCGACTAATGAAAAACTGTTTTTT	CASSFGTGATNEKLFF
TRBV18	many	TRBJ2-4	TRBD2	TGTGCCAGCTCACCGAATGAAGGCCTAGCGGGAAACATTCAGTACTTC	CASSPNEGLAGNIQYF
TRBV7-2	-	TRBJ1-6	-	TGTGCCAGCAGCTTGCGAGGGAGTTCACCCCTCCACTTT	CASSLRGSSPLHF
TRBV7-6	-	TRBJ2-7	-	TGTGCCAGCAGCCCCCTGCCTCGCGGGACGGGGGAGCAGTACTTC	CASSPLPRGTGEQYF
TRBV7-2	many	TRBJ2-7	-	TGTGCCAGCAGCTCAGGCGGGGGCCTTCGGGAGCAGTACTTC	CASSSGGGLREQYF
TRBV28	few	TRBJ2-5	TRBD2	TGTGCCAGCAGTTGGATCCGGGACTATGAGACCCAGTACTTC	CASSWIRDYETQYF
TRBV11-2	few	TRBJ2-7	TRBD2	TGTGCCAGCAGCTTAGTTGGACTAGCGGGAGGAGGCGAGCAGTACTTC	CASSLVGLAGGGEQYF
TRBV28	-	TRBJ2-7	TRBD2	TGTGCCAGCAGTTTGACTAGCGGTTACTCCTACGAGCAGTACTTC	CASSLTSGYSYEQYF
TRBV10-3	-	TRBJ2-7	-	TGTGCCATCAGGACTGAGGACAGCTCCTACGAGCAGTACTTC	CAIRTEDSSYEQYF
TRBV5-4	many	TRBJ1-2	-	TGTGCCAGCAGCTGGGGAGCGAGTAGGGGGGACTATGGCTACACCTTC	CASSWGASRGDYGYTF
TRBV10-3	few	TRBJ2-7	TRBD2	TGTGCCATCAGCTCAGGACTAGCGGGGTCCAAGTCGGTGGCCTACGAGCAGTACTTC	CAISSGLAGSKSVAYEQYF
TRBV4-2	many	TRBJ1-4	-	TGTGCCAGCAGCCAAGATGGCCGGGTAGGGGATGAAAAACTGTTTTTT	CASSQDGRVGDEKLFF
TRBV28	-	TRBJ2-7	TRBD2	TGTGCCAGCAGTTTAACAAGAGCGGGAGGGTCCTTTTTC	CASSLTRAGGSFF
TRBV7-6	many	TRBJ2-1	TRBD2	TGTGCCAGCAGCTTAGGGCGGGAGGCCTTTTACAATGAGCAGTTCTTC	CASSLGREAFYNEQFF
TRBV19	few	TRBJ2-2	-	TGTGCCAGTAGTATTACCCAGACAGGGACTGGGACCGGGGAGCTGTTTTTT	CASSITQTGTGTGELFF
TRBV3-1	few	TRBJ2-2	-	TGTGCCAGCAGCCAAGTCGGAGGGACCAACACCGGGGAGCTGTTTTTT	CASSQVGGTNTGELFF
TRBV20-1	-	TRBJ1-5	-	TGCAGTGCTAGTGGCCAGCCCCAGCATTTT	CSASGQPQHF
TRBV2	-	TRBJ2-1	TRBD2	TGTGCCAGCTTTAGACTAGCGGGAGGAGGCAATGAGCAGTTCTTC	CASFRLAGGGNEQFF
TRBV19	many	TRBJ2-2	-	TGTGCCAGTAGTATCATGGGGAACACCGGGGAGCTGTTTTTT	CASSIMGNTGELFF
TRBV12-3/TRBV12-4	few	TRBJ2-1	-	TGTGCCAGCAGTTTACTGGGACCTACCTACAATGAGCAGTTCTTC	CASSLLGPTYNEQFF
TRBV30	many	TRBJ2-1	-	TGTGCCTGGAGGAGCCGGAATGAGCAGTTCTTC	CAWRSRNEQFF
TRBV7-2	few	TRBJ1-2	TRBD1	TGTGCCAGCAGCTTAGGCCCCAGGGGGCGCGGCTATGGCTACACCTTC	CASSLGPRGRGYGYTF
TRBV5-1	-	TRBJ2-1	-	TGCGCCAGTGCCACAGATACTACCTACAATGAGCAGTTCTTC	CASATDTTYNEQFF
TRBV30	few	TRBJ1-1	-	TGTGCCTGGAGTGTACAGACCTTGAACACTGAAGCTTTCTTT	CAWSVQTLNTEAFF
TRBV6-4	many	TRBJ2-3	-	TGTGCCAGCAGTGACTCGAGCGGATCGGGTTCCGGTACGCAGTATTTT	CASSDSSGSGSGTQYF
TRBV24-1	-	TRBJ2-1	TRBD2	TGTGCCACCGGGACTAGCGGTAACAATGAGCAGTTCTTC	CATGTSGNNEQFF
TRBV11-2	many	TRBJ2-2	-	TGTGCCAGCAGCTTCGCGGCAGGATCGGCCGGGGAGCTGTTTTTT	CASSFAAGSAGELFF
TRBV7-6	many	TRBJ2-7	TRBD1	TGTGCCAGCAGCGACGACAACAGGGGTGGTGCCGAGCAGTACTTC	CASSDDNRGGAEQYF
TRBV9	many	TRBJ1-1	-	TGTGCCAGCAGCGTAAGGCCGGGGGCGAACACTGAAGTTTTCTTT	CASSVRPGANTEVFF
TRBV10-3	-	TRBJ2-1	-	TGTGCCATCAGTGAGAGAGACAGGAACTACAATGAGCAGTTCTTC	CAISERDRNYNEQFF
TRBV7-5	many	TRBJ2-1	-	-	CISVSEARTGQQRVYNEQFF